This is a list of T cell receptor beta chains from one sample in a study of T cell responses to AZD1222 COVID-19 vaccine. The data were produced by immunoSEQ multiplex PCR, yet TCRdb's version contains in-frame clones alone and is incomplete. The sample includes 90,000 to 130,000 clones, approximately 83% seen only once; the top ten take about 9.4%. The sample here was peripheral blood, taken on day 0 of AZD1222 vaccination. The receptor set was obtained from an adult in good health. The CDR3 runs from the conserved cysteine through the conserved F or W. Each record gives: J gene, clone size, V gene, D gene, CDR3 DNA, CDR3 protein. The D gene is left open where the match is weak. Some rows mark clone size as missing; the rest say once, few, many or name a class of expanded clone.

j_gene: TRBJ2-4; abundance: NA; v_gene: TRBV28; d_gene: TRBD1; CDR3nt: TGTGCCAGCAGTTCCCCGGGCAGGGGGAGTGACATTCAGTACTTC; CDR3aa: CASSSPGRGSDIQYF
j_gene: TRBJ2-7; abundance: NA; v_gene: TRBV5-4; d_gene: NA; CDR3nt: TGTGCCAGCAGCCTCCCCGGTCTAGGAGTCTACGAGCAGTACTTC; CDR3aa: CASSLPGLGVYEQYF
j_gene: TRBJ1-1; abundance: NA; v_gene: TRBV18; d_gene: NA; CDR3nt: TGTGCCAGCTCACCTACGGAGGGAACTGAAGCTTTCTTT; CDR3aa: CASSPTEGTEAFF
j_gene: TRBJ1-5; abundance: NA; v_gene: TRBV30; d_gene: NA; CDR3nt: TGTGCCTGGAGCGGTAATAGCAATCAGCCCCAGCATTTT; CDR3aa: CAWSGNSNQPQHF
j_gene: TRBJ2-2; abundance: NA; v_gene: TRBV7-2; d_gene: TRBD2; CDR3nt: TGTGCCAGCAGCTTAGTGGGGCTAGCGGGGAACACCGGGGAGCTGTTTTTT; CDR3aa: CASSLVGLAGNTGELFF
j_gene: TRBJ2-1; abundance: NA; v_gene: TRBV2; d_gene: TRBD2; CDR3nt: TGTGCCAGCAGTAATCCACGGGGGGGCAATGAGCAGTTCTTC; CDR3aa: CASSNPRGGNEQFF
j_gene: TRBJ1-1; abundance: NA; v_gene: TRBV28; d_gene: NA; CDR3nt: TGTGCCAGCAGTGCCGGGGGGGCCGGTTACACTGAAGCTTTCTTT; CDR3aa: CASSAGGAGYTEAFF
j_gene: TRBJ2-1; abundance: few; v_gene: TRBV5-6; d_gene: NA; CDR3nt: TGTGCCAGCAGCTCGGACTACTACAATGAGCAGTTCTTC; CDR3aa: CASSSDYYNEQFF
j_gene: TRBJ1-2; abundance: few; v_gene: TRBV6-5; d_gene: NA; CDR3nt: TGTGCCAGCAGCCCCAGACGAGACGCTGGCTACACCTTC; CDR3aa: CASSPRRDAGYTF
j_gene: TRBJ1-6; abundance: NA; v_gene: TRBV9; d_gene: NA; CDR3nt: TGTGCCAGCAGCCCTAGACAGTCTAATTCACCCCTCCACTTT; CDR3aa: CASSPRQSNSPLHF
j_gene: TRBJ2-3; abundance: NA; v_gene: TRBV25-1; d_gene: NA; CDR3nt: TGTGCCAGCAGTGGACAGCGGATTACGACAGATACGCAGTATTTT; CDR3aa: CASSGQRITTDTQYF
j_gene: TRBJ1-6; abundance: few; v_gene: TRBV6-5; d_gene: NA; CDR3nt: TGTGCCAGCAGTTCGTTAGTGGACAGCAATTCACCCCTCCACTTT; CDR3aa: CASSSLVDSNSPLHF
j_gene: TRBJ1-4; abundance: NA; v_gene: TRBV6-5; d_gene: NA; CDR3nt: TGTGCCAGCACCCGCAGTGGGAGCTTCAATGAAAAACTGTTTTTT; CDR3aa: CASTRSGSFNEKLFF
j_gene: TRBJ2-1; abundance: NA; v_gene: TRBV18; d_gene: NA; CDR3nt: TGTGCCAGCTCACCAACTAGGGACAATGAGCAGTTCTTC; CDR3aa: CASSPTRDNEQFF
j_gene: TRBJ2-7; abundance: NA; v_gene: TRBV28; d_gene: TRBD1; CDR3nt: TGTGCCAGCAGAACCGGGACAGAACTCTACGAGCAGTACTTC; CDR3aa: CASRTGTELYEQYF
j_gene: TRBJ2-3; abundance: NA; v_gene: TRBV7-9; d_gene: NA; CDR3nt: TGTGCCAGCAGCCTGGGGCAGCCTGGGGATACGCAGTATTTT; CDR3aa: CASSLGQPGDTQYF
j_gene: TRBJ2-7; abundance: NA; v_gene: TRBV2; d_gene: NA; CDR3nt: TGTGCCAGCAGTGGGGCCCCAGACGAGCAGTACTTC; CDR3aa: CASSGAPDEQYF
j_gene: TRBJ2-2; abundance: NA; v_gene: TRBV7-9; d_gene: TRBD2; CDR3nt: TGTGCCAGCAGCTACATAGCGGGCTACACCGGGGAGCTGTTTTTT; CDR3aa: CASSYIAGYTGELFF
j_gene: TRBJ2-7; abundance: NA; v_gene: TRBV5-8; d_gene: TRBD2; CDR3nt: TGTGCCAGCAGCGTTGGGACTAGCGGGACCCAAGGCGAGCAGTACTTC; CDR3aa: CASSVGTSGTQGEQYF
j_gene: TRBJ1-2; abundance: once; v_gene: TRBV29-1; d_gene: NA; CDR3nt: TGCAGCGTTGATTTAGGGGGAGATGGCTACACCTTC; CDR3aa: CSVDLGGDGYTF
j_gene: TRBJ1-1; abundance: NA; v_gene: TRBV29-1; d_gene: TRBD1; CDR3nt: TGCAGCGTTGATAGGACAGGGAACACTGAAGCTTTCTTT; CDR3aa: CSVDRTGNTEAFF
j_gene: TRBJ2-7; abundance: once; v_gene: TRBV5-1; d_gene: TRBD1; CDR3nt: TGCGCCAGCAGCTTGACCACAGGGGTAAGCTCCTACGAGCAGTACTTC; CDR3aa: CASSLTTGVSSYEQYF
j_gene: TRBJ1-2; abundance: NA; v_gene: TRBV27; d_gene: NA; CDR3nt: TGTGCCAGCAGTTTAAAAGAACGTCGGACAGCAGAATCCTATGGCTACACCTTC; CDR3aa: CASSLKERRTAESYGYTF
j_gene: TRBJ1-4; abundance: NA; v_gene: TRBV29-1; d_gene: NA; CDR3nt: TGCAGCGTTTCGTCTAGGACCGACCCGAATGAAAAACTGTTTTTT; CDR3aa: CSVSSRTDPNEKLFF
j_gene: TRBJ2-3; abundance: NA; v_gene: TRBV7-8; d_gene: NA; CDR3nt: TGTGCCAGCAGCTGGGGGTTTGGGGGAGCGCAGTATTTT; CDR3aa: CASSWGFGGAQYF
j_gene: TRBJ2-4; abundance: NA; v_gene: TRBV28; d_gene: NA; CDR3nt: TGTGCCAGCCTGGGTCCGGGAGACATTCAGTACTTC; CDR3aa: CASLGPGDIQYF
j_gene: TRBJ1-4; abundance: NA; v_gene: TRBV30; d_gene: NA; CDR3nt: TGTGCCTGGAGGGGGTACTCGGAAAAACTGTTTTTT; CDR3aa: CAWRGYSEKLFF
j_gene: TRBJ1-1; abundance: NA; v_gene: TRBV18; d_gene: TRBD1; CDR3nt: TGTGCCAGCTCATCGGGACAGGGACAAGCTTTCTTT; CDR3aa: CASSSGQGQAFF
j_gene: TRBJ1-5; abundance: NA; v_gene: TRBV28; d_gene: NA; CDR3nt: TGTGCCAGCAGTCGACCCCGGGGGGGGAAGGGCAATCAGCCCCAGCATTTT; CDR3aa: CASSRPRGGKGNQPQHF
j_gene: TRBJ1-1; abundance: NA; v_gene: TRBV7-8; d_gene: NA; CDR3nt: TGTGCCAGCAGCTCTTTCGGGTCAGTGAACACTGAAGCTTTCTTT; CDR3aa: CASSSFGSVNTEAFF
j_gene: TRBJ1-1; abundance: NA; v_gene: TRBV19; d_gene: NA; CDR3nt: TGTGCCAGTAGGGAGTCAACCGGGGGGGACACTGAAGCTTTCTTT; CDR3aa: CASRESTGGDTEAFF
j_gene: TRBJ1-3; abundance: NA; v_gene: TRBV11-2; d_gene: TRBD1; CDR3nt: TGTGCCAGCAGCTTAGACCGAGGGACAGCTGGAAACACCATATATTTT; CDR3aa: CASSLDRGTAGNTIYF
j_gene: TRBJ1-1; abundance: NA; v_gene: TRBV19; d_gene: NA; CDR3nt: TGTGCCAGTAGTCAACAGGGATCCACTGAAGCTTTCTTT; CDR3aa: CASSQQGSTEAFF
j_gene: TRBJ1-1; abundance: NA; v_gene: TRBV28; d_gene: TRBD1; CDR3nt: TGTGCCAGCAGCTTGGGACAGCTGGAAGCTTTCTTT; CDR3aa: CASSLGQLEAFF
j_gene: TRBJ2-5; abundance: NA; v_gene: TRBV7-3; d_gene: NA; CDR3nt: TGTGCCAGCAGCTTATCCGGAGCCCAAGAGACCCAGTACTTC; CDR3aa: CASSLSGAQETQYF
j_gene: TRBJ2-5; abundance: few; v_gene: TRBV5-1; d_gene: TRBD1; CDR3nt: TGCGCCAGCAGCCCGGGACAGTGGGGGTCGGAGACCCAGTACTTC; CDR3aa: CASSPGQWGSETQYF
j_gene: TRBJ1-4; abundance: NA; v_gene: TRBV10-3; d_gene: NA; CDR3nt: TGTGCCATCAGTGAGGGTCCAGCTAGGGACTATGAAAAACTGTTTTTT; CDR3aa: CAISEGPARDYEKLFF
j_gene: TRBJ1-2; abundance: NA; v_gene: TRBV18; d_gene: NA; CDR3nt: TGTGCCAGCTCACCACAGGGGAGGAATGGCTACACCTTC; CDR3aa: CASSPQGRNGYTF
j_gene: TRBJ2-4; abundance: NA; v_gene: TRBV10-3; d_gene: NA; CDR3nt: TGTGCCATCAGGCTAAATGCGGAGGTCGGCATTCAGTACTTC; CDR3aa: CAIRLNAEVGIQYF
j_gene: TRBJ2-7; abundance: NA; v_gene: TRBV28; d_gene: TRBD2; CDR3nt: TGTGCCAGCAGTCCGGGGACTAGCGGTTATTACGAGCAGTACTTC; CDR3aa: CASSPGTSGYYEQYF
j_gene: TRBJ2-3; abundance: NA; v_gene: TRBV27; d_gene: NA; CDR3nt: TGTGCCAGCAGTTTAAAGGGTCGGTGGGGGGCCAGCACAGATACGCAGTATTTT; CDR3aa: CASSLKGRWGASTDTQYF
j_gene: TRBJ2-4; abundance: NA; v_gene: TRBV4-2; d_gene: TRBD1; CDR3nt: TGTGCCAGCAGCCACCCGGCGGGACAGGGGAGCAACATTCAGTACTTC; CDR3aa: CASSHPAGQGSNIQYF
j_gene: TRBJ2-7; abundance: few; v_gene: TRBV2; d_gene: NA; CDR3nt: TGTGCCAGCAGTTACTCCTACGAGCAGTACTTC; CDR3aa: CASSYSYEQYF
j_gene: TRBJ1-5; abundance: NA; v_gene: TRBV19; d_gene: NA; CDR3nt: TGTGCCAGTAGTCCTCTCGGAGGAGGAGGGACTGAGCCCCAGCATTTT; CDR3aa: CASSPLGGGGTEPQHF
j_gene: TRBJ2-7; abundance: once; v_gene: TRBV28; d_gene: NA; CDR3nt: TGTGCCAGCAGTTACGGACGGAACTACGAGCAGTACTTC; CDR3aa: CASSYGRNYEQYF